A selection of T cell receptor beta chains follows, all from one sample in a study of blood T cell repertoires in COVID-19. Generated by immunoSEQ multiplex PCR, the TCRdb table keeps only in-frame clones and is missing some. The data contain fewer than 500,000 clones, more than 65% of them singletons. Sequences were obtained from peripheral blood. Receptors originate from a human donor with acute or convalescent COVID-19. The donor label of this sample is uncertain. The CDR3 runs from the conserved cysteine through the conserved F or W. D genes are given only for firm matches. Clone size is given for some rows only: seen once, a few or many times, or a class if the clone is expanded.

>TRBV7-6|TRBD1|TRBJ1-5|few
CASSAGTGMHQPQHF
TGTGCCAGCAGCGCGGGGACAGGGATGCATCAGCCCCAGCATTTT
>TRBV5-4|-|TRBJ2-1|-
CASSLGLGAEGYNEQFF
TGTGCCAGCAGCTTGGGCCTGGGAGCGGAGGGATACAATGAGCAGTTCTTC
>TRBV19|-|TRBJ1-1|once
CASSIDLRGTEAFF
TGTGCCAGTAGTATAGATCTTAGGGGTACTGAAGCTTTCTTT
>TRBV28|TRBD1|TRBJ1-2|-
CASSGPGTGNYGYTF
TGTGCCAGCAGTGGACCAGGGACAGGGAACTATGGCTACACCTTC
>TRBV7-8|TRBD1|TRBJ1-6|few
CASSLTGQGISPLHF
TGTGCCAGCAGCTTAACAGGACAGGGGATTTCACCCCTCCACTTT
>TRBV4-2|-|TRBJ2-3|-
CASSPGVFGHSSTDTQYF
TGTGCCAGCAGCCCAGGGGTCTTCGGGCACTCTAGCACAGATACGCAGTATTTT
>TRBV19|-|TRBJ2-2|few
CASSITGDTGELFF
TGTGCCAGTAGTATCACCGGGGACACCGGGGAGCTGTTTTTT
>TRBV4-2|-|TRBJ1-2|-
CASSQDSGGSSYGYTF
TGTGCCAGCAGCCAAGATTCCGGGGGTTCAAGCTATGGCTACACCTTC
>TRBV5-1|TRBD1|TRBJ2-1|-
CASSWGTGVNNEQFF
TGCGCCAGCAGCTGGGGGACAGGCGTCAACAATGAGCAGTTCTTC
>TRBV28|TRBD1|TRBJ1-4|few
CASSTSRQGATNEKLFF
TGTGCCAGCAGTACGTCCAGACAGGGTGCAACTAATGAAAAACTGTTTTTT
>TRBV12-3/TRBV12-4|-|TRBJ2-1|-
CATSPSYNEQFF
TGTGCCACCTCCCCCTCCTACAATGAGCAGTTCTTC
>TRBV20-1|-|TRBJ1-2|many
CSASVGQSNYGYTF
TGCAGTGCTAGTGTAGGACAGAGTAACTATGGCTACACCTTC
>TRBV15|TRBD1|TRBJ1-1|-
CATSRDNRGLATSEAFF
TGTGCCACCAGCAGGGACAACAGGGGGCTAGCTACCTCTGAAGCTTTCTTT
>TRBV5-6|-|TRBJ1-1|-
CASSWAQESAFF
TGTGCCAGCAGCTGGGCCCAGGAATCAGCTTTCTTT
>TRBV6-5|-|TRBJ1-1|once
CASSYSRNTEAFF
TGTGCCAGCAGTTACTCCCGGAACACTGAAGCTTTCTTT
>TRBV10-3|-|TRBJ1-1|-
CAISDLGAENTEAFF
TGTGCCATCAGTGACTTAGGGGCGGAGAACACTGAAGCTTTCTTT
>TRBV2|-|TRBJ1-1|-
CASTAGETEAFF
TGTGCCAGCACGGCAGGGGAAACTGAAGCTTTCTTT
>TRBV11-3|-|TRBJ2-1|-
CATLVYNEQFF
TGTGCCACCCTCGTCTACAATGAGCAGTTCTTC
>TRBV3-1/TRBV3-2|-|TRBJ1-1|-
CASSQINRVGAFF
TGTGCCAGCAGCCAAATAAACAGGGTGGGGGCTTTCTTT
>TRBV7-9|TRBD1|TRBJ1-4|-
CASSVRQGREKLFF
TGTGCCAGCAGCGTAAGACAGGGCAGGGAAAAACTGTTTTTT